Below are 26 T cell receptor beta chains sequenced from a single sample in a study of blood T cell repertoires in COVID-19. Measured with immunoSEQ multiplex PCR; TCRdb has only the in-frame clones, and not every one. In the table there are about 130,000 clones, roughly 84% of which are singletons. The sample taken for sequencing was peripheral blood. The source is a woman between 25 and 40 years old who had recovered from COVID-19.

The chain carries TRBV5-8 and TRBJ1-5; TRBD1 matches 10 bases. V gave up 4 bases and J gave up 6 bases; unmatched junction bases: 7. The CDR3 runs 15 residues. Germline V lookup: CDR1 SGHTS, CDR2 YDEGEE. The CDR3 DNA follows: TGTGCCAGCAGCCACCTGGACAGGGGGAGTCAGCCCCAGCATTTT. This codes for CASSHLDRGSQPQHF.

V gene TRBV5-6 combines with J gene TRBJ1-6; D ambiguous. This CDR3 has 13 residues. The germline V gene encodes CDR1 SGHDT and CDR2 YYEEEE. V was clipped by 3 bases and J by 12 bases, with 13 bases between them. For the CDR3, the DNA is TGTGCCAGCAGCTCTTGGAAGGACTTACCCCTCCACTTT. This encodes CASSSWKDLPLHF.

This clone was counted only a few times. The chain links TRBV4-1 to TRBJ1-2, with a possible D match to TRBD1 (5 bases). V was cut by 4 bases and J by 2 bases, with 17 bases left in between. CDR1 is MGHRA, CDR2 YSYEKL, per germline. The CDR3 is 16 amino acids. The CDR3 is CASSRTQDKTNYGYTF. DNA of the CDR3: TGCGCCAGCAGCCGCACCCAGGACAAGACGAACTATGGCTACACCTTC.

The chain employs TRBV6-5 and TRBJ1-1, with a tentative D call TRBD1 (5 bases). With 7 bases removed from V and 1 base from J, the gap between germline ends came to 10 bases. The CDR3 spans 13 residues. Germline assignment: CDR1 MNHEY and CDR2 SVGAGI. The CDR3 region has the DNA TGTGCCAGCATGTTCCAGGGGAACACTGAAGCTTTCTTT. Its translation is CASMFQGNTEAFF.

This chain connects TRBV15 to TRBJ1-6; tentative D call: TRBD1 (5 bases). Germline V gene data show CDR1 as LNHNV and CDR2 as YYDKDF (reference sequence). This CDR3 has 16 residues. V dropped 5 bases and J dropped 7 bases, with 18 bases sitting between them. The CDR3 DNA follows: TGTGCCACCAGCCCTACCGCCCCAGGGAGGAATTCACCCCTCCACTTT. It yields the protein CATSPTAPGRNSPLHF.

This chain connects TRBV5-1 to TRBJ2-7; TRBD2 agrees at 10 bases. This CDR3 has 19 residues. In germline, CDR1 is SGHRS, CDR2 YFSETQ. Trimming took 8 bases from V and 4 from J; bases not matched to a gene: 24. In DNA form, the CDR3 reads TGCGCCAGTCACGATAGAAATACAGCGGGAGGGCCAAGGAGGTACGAGCAGTACTTC. It encodes CASHDRNTAGGPRRYEQYF.

The chain employs TRBV10-1 and TRBJ2-1; D is possibly TRBD2 (5 bases). Germline V gene sequence: CDR1 WNHNN, CDR2 SYGVQD (reference sequence). The CDR3 has 12 amino acids. Trimming cost V 3 bases and J 8 bases, with 8 bases left between them. Written as DNA, the CDR3 is TGCGCCAGCAGTGACTCGAGGGATGAGCAGTTCTTC. As protein: CASSDSRDEQFF.

The V and J genes are TRBV5-8 and TRBJ2-2; TRBD1 aligns across 7 bases. V was clipped by 6 bases and J by 4 bases; unmatched bases: 6. The CDR3 is 14 residues long. Germline CDR1 and CDR2: SGHTS and YDEGEE. In DNA, the CDR3 is TGTGCCAGCACCCAGTACAGGGGCACCGGGGAGCTGTTTTTT. Translation gives CASTQYRGTGELFF.

This chain joins TRBV3-1 (or the pseudogene TRBV3-2) and TRBJ2-1, with 7 bases that match TRBD2. V trimming: 3 bases; J trimming: 4 bases; junction bases outside the gene matches: 3. Germline CDR1 reads LGHDT; CDR2 reads YNNKEL (reference sequence). The CDR3 has 14 amino acids. The CDR3 nucleotides read TGTGCCAGCAGCCATTCTAGCGGTTACAATGAGCAGTTCTTC. This sequence encodes CASSHSSGYNEQFF.

Remarks on this clone: Other nucleotide sequences from this sample produce the same CDR3. J is TRBJ2-2 and V is TRBV15; D unresolved. Trimming stripped 6 bases from V and 1 base from J, with 9 bases between. The CDR3 is 14 residues long. Germline lookup yields CDR1 LNHNV and CDR2 YYDKDF (reference sequence). CDR3: CATRPPGNTGELFF. The CDR3 DNA follows: TGTGCCACCAGGCCCCCAGGGAACACCGGGGAGCTGTTTTTT.

The chain carries TRBV19 and TRBJ2-2; 14 bases are shared with TRBD2. Germline CDR1 reads LNHDA; CDR2 reads SQIVND (reference sequence). J was trimmed by 0 bases and V by 7 bases; bases with no gene match: 1. This CDR3 has 16 amino acids. The CDR3 coding sequence is TGTGCCAGTATGGGACTAGCGGGAGCGAACACCGGGGAGCTGTTTTTT. The encoded protein is CASMGLAGANTGELFF.

This clone was observed a handful of times. This same CDR3 is encoded by further DNA sequences in the sample. The V call is TRBV6-5, the J call TRBJ2-6; 8 bases line up with TRBD2. V lost 6 bases and J lost 0; bases outside the gene matches: 1. The CDR3 loop spans 15 amino acids. Germline V gene sequence: CDR1 MNHEY, CDR2 SVGAGI. The CDR3 nucleotides are TGTGCCAGCAGGAGCGGGGGCTCTGGGGCCAACGTCCTGACTTTC. Protein sequence: CASRSGGSGANVLTF.

The V gene is TRBV7-9, the J gene TRBJ1-3; tentative D call: TRBD1 (6 bases). This CDR3 spans 18 amino acids. CDR1 and CDR2 (germline): SEHNR, FQNEAQ (reference sequence). The V end was cut by 0 bases, the J end by 0 bases, with 15 bases between. The CDR3 here is CASSLAQQRDNSGNTIYF. The CDR3 DNA is TGTGCCAGCAGCTTAGCGCAACAGAGGGACAACTCTGGAAACACCATATATTTT.

The chain has TRBV19 and TRBJ1-4; a possible D gene is TRBD1 (5 bases). V lost 5 bases and J 8 bases, leaving 18 bases between the germline ends. Per germline, CDR1 LNHDA and CDR2 SQIVND (reference sequence). The CDR3 sequence is 15 residues long. DNA of the CDR3: TGTGCCAGTAGTGCCGGGAGGGGTGGTGGAGAAAAACTGTTTTTT. Residues: CASSAGRGGGEKLFF.

V usage is TRBV7-9 and J usage is TRBJ2-3; D perhaps matches TRBD1 (5 bases). The CDR3 length is 14 residues. Germline values: CDR1 SEHNR, CDR2 FQNEAQ (reference sequence). V was cut by 3 bases and J by 2 bases, with 9 bases left in between. The CDR3 reads CASSFDRNTDTQYF. CDR3 DNA: TGTGCCAGCAGCTTCGACAGAAACACAGATACGCAGTATTTT.

The V gene is TRBV5-6, the J gene TRBJ2-3; D is undetermined. Deletions cut 0 bases from V and 6 bases from J, with 14 bases between. Germline V gene sequence: CDR1 SGHDT, CDR2 YYEEEE. The length of the CDR3 is 15 residues. CDR3 sequence: CASSLVGVWADTQYF. DNA of the CDR3: TGTGCCAGCAGCTTGGTCGGTGTATGGGCGGATACGCAGTATTTT.

CDR3 loop: CASSLDFDDASPEAFF. DNA for the CDR3: TGTGCCAGCAGTTTAGACTTTGACGACGCGAGTCCTGAAGCTTTCTTT. V is TRBV6-5 and J is TRBJ1-1; no definite D call. CDR1 and CDR2 (germline): MNHEY, SVGAGI. Between the trimmed V and J ends, which lost 4 bases and 6 bases, there was a span of 21 bases. The CDR3 has 16 amino acids.

The V gene is TRBV20-1, the J gene TRBJ2-5; D is undetermined. Germline values: CDR1 DFQATT, CDR2 SNEGSKA (reference sequence). Between the trimmed V and J ends, which lost 3 bases and 2 bases, there was a span of 16 bases. The CDR3 runs to 15 residues. CDR3 sequence: CSASSSVSPQETQYF. The DNA of the CDR3 is TGCAGTGCTAGTTCTTCAGTATCGCCACAAGAGACCCAGTACTTC.

The chain carries TRBV5-4 and TRBJ2-1, with unresolved D. CDR3 length: 16 residues. V lost 2 bases to trimming and J lost 1 base, with 13 bases between them. CDR1 is SGHNT, CDR2 YYREEE, per germline (reference sequence). The CDR3 DNA is TGTGCCAGCAGCTTAAGGAGATCCGGATCCTACAATGAGCAGTTCTTC. It codes for CASSLRRSGSYNEQFF.

The chain joins TRBV7-2 to TRBJ2-3; D perhaps matches TRBD2 (5 bases). Germline CDR1 reads SGHTA; CDR2 reads FQGNSA. The length of the CDR3 is 13 residues. Deletions cut 0 bases from V and 9 bases from J, with 10 bases between. CDR3 residues: CASSLAPSGTQYF. CDR3 nucleotide sequence: TGTGCCAGCAGCTTAGCCCCTTCGGGGACGCAGTATTTT.

The J gene is TRBJ1-1, the V gene TRBV2; D remains ambiguous. The CDR3 runs 14 residues. Germline-derived CDR1 and CDR2 are SNHLY and FYNNEI. V was shortened by 8 bases and J by 1 base, with 14 bases between the two germline ends. Here the CDR3 DNA reads TGTGCCAGCGCCCCGGGATGGGGGAACACTGAAGCTTTCTTT. Translating gives CASAPGWGNTEAFF.

The chain couples TRBV4-1 to TRBJ2-7, with D tentatively TRBD2 (5 bases). Trimming took off 0 bases at V and 3 bases at J, with 15 bases between the two ends. CDR3 size: 16 residues. Per the germline V gene, CDR1 is MGHRA and CDR2 is YSYEKL. The CDR3 DNA is TGCGCCAGCAGCCAAGATGCGGCGGGCGCCGACTACGAGCAGTACTTC. Translated, it gives CASSQDAAGADYEQYF.

The chain recombines TRBV28 with TRBJ1-2; possible D gene TRBD1, 5 bases. Germline CDR1 MDHEN, CDR2 SYDVKM. The CDR3 has 15 amino acids. V was clipped by 5 bases and J by 5 bases, with 18 bases between them. This chain's CDR3 is CASSPLPTGGYGYTF. Here the CDR3 DNA reads TGTGCCAGCAGTCCACTACCCACAGGTGGTTATGGCTACACCTTC.

This clone was counted ten times or more. The gene calls are TRBV18 and TRBJ1-1; unclear D gene. With 3 bases removed from V and 0 bases from J, the gap between germline ends came to 8 bases. This CDR3 contains 14 residues. Germline CDR1 reads KGHSH; CDR2 reads LQKENI. The chain's CDR3 is CASSPETVNTEAFF. DNA for the CDR3: TGTGCCAGCTCACCGGAGACGGTGAACACTGAAGCTTTCTTT.

This clone has a handful of counts. V and J are TRBV7-6 and TRBJ2-7; 11 nucleotides line up with TRBD2. This CDR3 contains 15 residues. The junction had 4 bases not matched to a gene; V was cut back by 4 bases and J by 2 bases. Germline lookup yields CDR1 SGHVS and CDR2 FNYEAQ. In nucleotides, the CDR3 is TGTGCCAGCAGCTCGACTAGCGGGGTAACCTACGAGCAGTACTTC. Its protein is CASSSTSGVTYEQYF.

The gene calls are TRBV3-1 (or the pseudogene TRBV3-2) and TRBJ2-7; 8 nucleotides match TRBD2. Germline CDR1 is LGHDT and CDR2 is YNNKEL (reference sequence). The V and J ends lost 0 bases and 1 base, in that order; junction bases with no gene match: 8. This CDR3 is built from 17 residues. The DNA for the CDR3 is TGTGCCAGCAGCCAAGAGGAGAAGCGGGAGACTTCCTACGAGCAGTACTTC. Translated: CASSQEEKRETSYEQYF.